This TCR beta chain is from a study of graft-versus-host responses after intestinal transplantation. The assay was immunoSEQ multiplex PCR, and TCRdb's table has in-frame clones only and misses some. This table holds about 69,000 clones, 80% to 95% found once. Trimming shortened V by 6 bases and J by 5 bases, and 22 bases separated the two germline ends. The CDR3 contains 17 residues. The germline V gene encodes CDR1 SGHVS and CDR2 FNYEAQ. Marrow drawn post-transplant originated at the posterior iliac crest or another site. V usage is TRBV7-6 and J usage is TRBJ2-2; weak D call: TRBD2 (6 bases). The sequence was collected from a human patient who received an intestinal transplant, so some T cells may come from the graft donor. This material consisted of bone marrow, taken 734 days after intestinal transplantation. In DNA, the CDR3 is TGTGCCAGCAGGAACACCTTGCGGGGCGGTGGGACCGGGGAGCTGTTTTTT. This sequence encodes CASRNTLRGGGTGELFF.